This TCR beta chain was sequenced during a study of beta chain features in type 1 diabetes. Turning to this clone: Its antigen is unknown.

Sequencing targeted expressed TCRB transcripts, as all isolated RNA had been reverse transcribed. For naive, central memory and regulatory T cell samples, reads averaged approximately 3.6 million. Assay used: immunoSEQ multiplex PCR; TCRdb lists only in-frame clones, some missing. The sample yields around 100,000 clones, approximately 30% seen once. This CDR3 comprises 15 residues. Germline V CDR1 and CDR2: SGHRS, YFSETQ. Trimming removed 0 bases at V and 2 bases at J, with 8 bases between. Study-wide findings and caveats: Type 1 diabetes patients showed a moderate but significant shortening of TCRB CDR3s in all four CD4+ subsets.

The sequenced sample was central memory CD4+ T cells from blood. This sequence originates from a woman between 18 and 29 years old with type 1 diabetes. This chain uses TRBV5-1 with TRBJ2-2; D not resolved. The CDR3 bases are TGCGCCAGCAGCTTGGGCGGTTTTAACACCGGGGAGCTGTTTTTT. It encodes CASSLGGFNTGELFF.